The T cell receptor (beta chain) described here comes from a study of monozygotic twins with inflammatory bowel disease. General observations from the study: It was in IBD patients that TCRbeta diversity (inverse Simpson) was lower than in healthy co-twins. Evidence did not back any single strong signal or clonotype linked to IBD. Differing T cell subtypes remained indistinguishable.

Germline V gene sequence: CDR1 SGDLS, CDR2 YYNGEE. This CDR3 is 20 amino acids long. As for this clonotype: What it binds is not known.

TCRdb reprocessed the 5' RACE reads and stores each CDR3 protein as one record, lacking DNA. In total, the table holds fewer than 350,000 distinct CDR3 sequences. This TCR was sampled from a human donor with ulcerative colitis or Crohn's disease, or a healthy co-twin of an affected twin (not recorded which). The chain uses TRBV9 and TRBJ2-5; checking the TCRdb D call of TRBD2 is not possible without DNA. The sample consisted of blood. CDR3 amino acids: CASSVGRRAGVSPRGETQYF. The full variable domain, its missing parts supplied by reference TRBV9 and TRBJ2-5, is DSGVTQTPKHLITATGQRVTLRCSPRSGDLSVYWYQQSLDQGLQFLIQYYNGEERAKGNILERFSAQQFPDLHSELNLSSLELGDSALYFCASSVGRRAGVSPRGETQYFGPGTRLLVL.